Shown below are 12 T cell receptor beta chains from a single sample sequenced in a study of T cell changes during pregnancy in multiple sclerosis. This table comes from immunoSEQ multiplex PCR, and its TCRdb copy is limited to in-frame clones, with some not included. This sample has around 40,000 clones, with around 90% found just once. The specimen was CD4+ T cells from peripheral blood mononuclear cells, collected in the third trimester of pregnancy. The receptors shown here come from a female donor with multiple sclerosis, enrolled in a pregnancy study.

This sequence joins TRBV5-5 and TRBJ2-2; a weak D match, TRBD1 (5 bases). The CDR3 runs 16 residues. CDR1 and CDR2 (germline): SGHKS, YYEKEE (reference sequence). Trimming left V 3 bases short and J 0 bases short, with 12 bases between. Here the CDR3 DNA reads TGTGCCAGCAGCTCCCTGACAGCCGCGAACACCGGGGAGCTGTTTTTT. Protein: CASSSLTAANTGELFF.

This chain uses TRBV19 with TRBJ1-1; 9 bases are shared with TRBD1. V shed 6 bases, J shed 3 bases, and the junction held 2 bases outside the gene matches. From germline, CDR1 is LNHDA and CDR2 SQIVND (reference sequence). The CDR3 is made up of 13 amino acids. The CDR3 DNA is TGTGCCAGTAGGGGACAGGGAGACACTGAAGCTTTCTTT. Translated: CASRGQGDTEAFF. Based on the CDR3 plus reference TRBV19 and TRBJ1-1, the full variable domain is DGGITQSPKYLFRKEGQNVTLSCEQNLNHDAMYWYRQDPGQGLRLIYYSQIVNDFQKGDIAEGYSVSREKKESFPLTVTSAQKNPTAFYLCASRGQGDTEAFFGQGTRLTVV.

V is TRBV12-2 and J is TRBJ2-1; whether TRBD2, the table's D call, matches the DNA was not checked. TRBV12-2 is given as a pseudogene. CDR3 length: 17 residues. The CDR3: CASRLEELPYSYNEQFF. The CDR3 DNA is TGTGCAAGTCGCTTAGAAGAACTCCCGTACTCCTACAATGAGCAGTTCTTC.

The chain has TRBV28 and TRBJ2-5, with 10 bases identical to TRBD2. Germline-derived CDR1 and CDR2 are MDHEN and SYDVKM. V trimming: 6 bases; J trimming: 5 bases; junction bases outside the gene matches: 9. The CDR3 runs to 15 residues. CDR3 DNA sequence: TGTGCCAGCAGCCTTCTAGCGGGAGCGGGGGAGACCCAGTACTTC. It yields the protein CASSLLAGAGETQYF.

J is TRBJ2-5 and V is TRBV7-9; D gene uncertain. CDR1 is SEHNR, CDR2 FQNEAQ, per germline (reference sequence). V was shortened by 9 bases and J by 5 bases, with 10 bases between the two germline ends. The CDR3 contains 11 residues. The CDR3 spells CAREFGETQYF. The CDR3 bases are TGTGCCAGGGAGTTTGGGGAGACCCAGTACTTC.

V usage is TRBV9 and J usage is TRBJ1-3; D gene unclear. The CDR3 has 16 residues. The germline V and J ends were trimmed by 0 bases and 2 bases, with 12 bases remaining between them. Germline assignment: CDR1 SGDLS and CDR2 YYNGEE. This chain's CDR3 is CASSVGPGSAGNTIYF. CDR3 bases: TGTGCCAGCAGCGTAGGACCGGGGAGTGCTGGAAACACCATATATTTT.

CDR3 amino acids: CASSRSSPGELFF. CDR3 DNA sequence: TGTGCCAGCAGCCGATCTAGTCCCGGGGAGCTGTTTTTT. This rearrangement joins TRBV9 to TRBJ2-2; unclear D gene. This CDR3 contains 13 residues. V dropped 4 bases and J dropped 6 bases, with 10 bases sitting between them. Germline V gene sequence: CDR1 SGDLS, CDR2 YYNGEE. Filled out from reference TRBV9 and TRBJ2-2, the complete variable domain reads DSGVTQTPKHLITATGQRVTLRCSPRSGDLSVYWYQQSLDQGLQFLIQYYNGEERAKGNILERFSAQQFPDLHSELNLSSLELGDSALYFCASSRSSPGELFFGEGSRLTVL.

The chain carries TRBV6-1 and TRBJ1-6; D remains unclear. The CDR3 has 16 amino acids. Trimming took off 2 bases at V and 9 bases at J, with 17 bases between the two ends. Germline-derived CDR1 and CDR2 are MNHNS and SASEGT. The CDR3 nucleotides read TGTGCCAGCAGTGAAACGGGGTCGCCGGCCTTTTCACCCCTCCACTTT. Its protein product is CASSETGSPAFSPLHF.

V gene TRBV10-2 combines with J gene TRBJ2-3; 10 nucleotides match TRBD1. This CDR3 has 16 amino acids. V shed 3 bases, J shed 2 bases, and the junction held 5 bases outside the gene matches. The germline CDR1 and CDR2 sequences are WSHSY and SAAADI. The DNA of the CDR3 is TGCGCCAGCAGTGAAGACAGGGGGCTTTTCACAGATACGCAGTATTTT. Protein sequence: CASSEDRGLFTDTQYF.

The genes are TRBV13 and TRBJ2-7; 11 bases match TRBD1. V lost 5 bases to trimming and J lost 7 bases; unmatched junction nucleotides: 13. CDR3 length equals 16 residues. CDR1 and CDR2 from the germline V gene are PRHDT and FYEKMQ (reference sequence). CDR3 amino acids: CASSHYLGQGAGEQYF. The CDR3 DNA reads TGTGCCAGCAGCCATTATCTAGGACAGGGGGCGGGTGAGCAGTACTTC.

The CDR3 DNA reads as TGTGCCAGCAGCCTACAAAACCCTTCGACAGGGACCTATGGCTATGGCTACACCTTC. Translated: CASSLQNPSTGTYGYGYTF. The chain links TRBV2 to TRBJ1-2; 7 bases match TRBD1. Trimming took 6 bases from V and 4 from J; bases not matched to a gene: 23. The CDR3 sequence is 19 residues long. Germline V gene data show CDR1 as SNHLY and CDR2 as FYNNEI.

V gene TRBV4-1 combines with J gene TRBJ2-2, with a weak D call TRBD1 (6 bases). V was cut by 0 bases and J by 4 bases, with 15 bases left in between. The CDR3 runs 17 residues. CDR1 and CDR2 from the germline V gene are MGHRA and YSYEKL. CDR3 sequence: CASSQDLRGSGTGELFF. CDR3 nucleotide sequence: TGCGCCAGCAGCCAAGATCTAAGGGGGAGTGGCACCGGGGAGCTGTTTTTT.